The clone carrying this T cell receptor beta chain was detected once. This entry comes from a study of blood T cell repertoires in COVID-19. Germline loops: CDR1 SGHRS, CDR2 YFSETQ. There are 13 residues in the CDR3. J gave up 4 bases and V 5 bases, and 2 bases lay outside the gene matches. Sequenced by immunoSEQ multiplex PCR; TCRdb stores in-frame clones only, minus some. Of about 78,000 clones in the sample, 90% were seen once. The sample consisted of peripheral blood. The source of this sequence is a woman aged 50 to 60 in a cohort sampled during active COVID-19. V and J are TRBV5-1 and TRBJ2-2; 7 nucleotides align to TRBD2. CDR3 in amino acids: CASRRGSTGELFF. The CDR3 nucleotides read TGCGCCAGCAGGCGGGGGAGCACCGGGGAGCTGTTTTTT.